These 15 T cell receptor beta chains share one sample of origin, sequenced in a study of blood T cell repertoires in COVID-19. Using immunoSEQ multiplex PCR, the repertoire was profiled, and TCRdb retains in-frame clones only, with some absent. The sample contains almost 70,000 clones, nearly 90% of which appear only once. Input material: peripheral blood. The source of these receptors is a woman in her forties or fifties with active COVID-19.

The chain has TRBV12-3 or TRBV12-4 and TRBJ2-1, with D perhaps TRBD2 (6 bases). Trimming stripped 6 bases from V and 10 bases from J, with 10 bases between. The CDR3 loop spans 11 amino acids. The CDR3 loop is CASRTLAEQFF. CDR3 nucleotides: TGTGCCAGCAGGACCCTAGCGGAGCAGTTCTTC.

The chain joins TRBV9 to TRBJ2-3; 8 bases line up with TRBD2. V dropped 4 bases and J dropped 2; count of bases not matched to a gene: 6. Germline values: CDR1 SGDLS, CDR2 YYNGEE. The CDR3 totals 15 residues. The CDR3 sequence: CASSSGGGHTDTQYF. The CDR3 bases are TGTGCCAGCAGCTCAGGCGGGGGGCACACAGATACGCAGTATTTT.

V is TRBV5-4 and J is TRBJ2-7; a possible D gene is TRBD2 (5 bases). Germline CDR1 SGHNT, CDR2 YYREEE (reference sequence). The length of the CDR3 is 14 residues. V lost 1 base to trimming and J lost 2 bases, with 10 bases between them. CDR3 loop: CASSLIDGTYEQYF. The CDR3 DNA reads TGTGCCAGCAGCTTGATAGACGGGACCTACGAGCAGTACTTC. Full variable domain (rest looked up from reference TRBV5-4 and TRBJ2-7): ETGVTQSPTHLIKTRGQQVTLRCSSQSGHNTVSWYQQALGQGPQFIFQYYREEENGRGNFPPRFSGLQFPNYSSELNVNALELDDSALYLCASSLIDGTYEQYFGPGTRLTVT.

J is TRBJ2-5 and V is TRBV9, with 10 bases that match TRBD2. The CDR3 covers 17 residues. Trimming took 2 bases from V and 5 from J; bases not matched to a gene: 12. Looked up from germline, CDR1 is SGDLS and CDR2 is YYNGEE. The CDR3 DNA reads TGTGCCAGCAGCGTCCTACAGCTAGCGGGAGAAGCGGAGACCCAGTACTTC. It yields the protein CASSVLQLAGEAETQYF.

This chain links TRBV19 with TRBJ2-2; D call uncertain. This CDR3 spans 12 amino acids. V was pared by 2 bases and J by 8 bases, with 6 bases between. Germline V CDR1 and CDR2: LNHDA, SQIVND (reference sequence). CDR3 sequence (DNA): TGTGCCAGTAGTATATCGACAGGGGAGCTGTTTTTT. Protein sequence: CASSISTGELFF.

Here the CDR3 DNA reads TGTGCCAGCAGTTTTACTAACTATGGCTACACCTTC. Protein: CASSFTNYGYTF. This chain uses TRBV28 with TRBJ1-2; D is uncertain. V dropped 3 bases and J dropped 0 bases, with 2 bases sitting between them. Germline V gene sequence: CDR1 MDHEN, CDR2 SYDVKM. The CDR3 has 12 amino acids.

The chain joins TRBV15 to TRBJ2-7; D is unresolved. Germline V lookup: CDR1 LNHNV, CDR2 YYDKDF (reference sequence). Trimming pared 3 bases from V and 4 bases from J, leaving 13 bases between. The CDR3 length is 14 residues. The CDR3 sequence: CATSSPRVSYEQYF. CDR3 bases: TGTGCCACCAGCAGCCCCCGAGTAAGTTACGAGCAGTACTTC.

The gene calls are TRBV6-2 or TRBV6-3 and TRBJ2-3; TRBD2 agrees at 11 bases. Per germline, CDR1 MNHEY and CDR2 SVGEGT. The CDR3 loop spans 21 amino acids. After removal of 1 base from V and 7 bases from J, the junction contained 22 bases not matched to a gene. CDR3 nucleotide sequence: TGTGCCAGCAGTTACTACATCCCCCCTAGACTAGCGGGACGGACCGGAAATACGCAGTATTTT. This translates into CASSYYIPPRLAGRTGNTQYF.

This sequence joins TRBV9 and TRBJ2-1; tentative D call: TRBD2 (6 bases). Germline loops: CDR1 SGDLS, CDR2 YYNGEE. V was clipped by 2 bases and J by 2 bases, with 14 bases between them. CDR3 length: 16 amino acids. CDR3 bases: TGTGCCAGCAGCGTGCTGGGCGGGGCAGCCTACAATGAGCAGTTCTTC. Its protein product is CASSVLGGAAYNEQFF.

This chain connects TRBV19 to TRBJ2-1; TRBD2 agrees at 7 bases. The CDR3 loop spans 16 amino acids. Losses at the gene ends were 5 bases for V and 7 bases for J; bases not matched to a gene: 14. CDR1 LNHDA and CDR2 SQIVND come from the germline V gene (reference sequence). The CDR3: CASSRLVTPGGNEQFF. The CDR3 nucleotides are TGTGCCAGTAGTCGCCTAGTTACTCCGGGGGGTAATGAGCAGTTCTTC.

To note about this clone: The DNA is left out, because the CDR3 cannot be placed on it with certainty; the CDR3 is given as TCRdb lists it. V usage is TRBV21-1 and J usage is TRBJ1-5; the table's D call, TRBD1, has no DNA check behind it. TRBV21-1 is noted as a pseudogene. The CDR3 length equals 16 residues, ends included. CDR3 sequence: CASIPIWAKGNQPQHF.

The V call is TRBV5-6, the J call TRBJ2-1; TRBD2 matches 10 bases. The V and J ends lost 1 base and 8 bases, in that order; junction bases with no gene match: 6. The CDR3 totals 15 residues. Per germline, CDR1 SGHDT and CDR2 YYEEEE. The CDR3 DNA reads as TGTGCCAGCAGCTTGAGCGGGAGGGCCGGGGATGAGCAGTTCTTC. Translated, it gives CASSLSGRAGDEQFF.

V is TRBV10-2 and J is TRBJ2-1; D might be TRBD2 (5 bases). Trimming stripped 8 bases from V and 2 bases from J, with 13 bases between. This CDR3 is built from 14 residues. CDR1 and CDR2 from the germline V gene are WSHSY and SAAADI. CDR3 sequence (DNA): TGCGCCAGCTCGAGGGCCCAGACCTACAATGAGCAGTTCTTC. It is translated as CASSRAQTYNEQFF.

This clone was seen just once. The V gene is TRBV19, the J gene TRBJ2-7; a possible D gene is TRBD2 (6 bases). There are 17 residues in the CDR3. CDR1 is LNHDA and CDR2 is SQIVND in the germline V gene (reference sequence). V gave up 1 base and J gave up 3 bases, with 19 bases separating them. The CDR3 protein is CASSIVWGRNERYEQYF. In nucleotides, the CDR3 is TGTGCCAGTAGTATAGTTTGGGGGAGGAACGAGCGCTACGAGCAGTACTTC.

The gene calls are TRBV5-4 and TRBJ2-2; TRBD2 is a possible D gene (5 bases). Deletions cut 1 base from V and 0 bases from J, with 10 bases between. CDR1 SGHNT and CDR2 YYREEE come from the germline V gene (reference sequence). This CDR3 comprises 16 residues. CDR3: CASSLSIASNTGELFF. DNA of the CDR3: TGTGCCAGCAGCTTGTCAATAGCGTCGAACACCGGGGAGCTGTTTTTT. Supplemented by reference TRBV5-4 and TRBJ2-2, the full variable domain reads ETGVTQSPTHLIKTRGQQVTLRCSSQSGHNTVSWYQQALGQGPQFIFQYYREEENGRGNFPPRFSGLQFPNYSSELNVNALELDDSALYLCASSLSIASNTGELFFGEGSRLTVL.